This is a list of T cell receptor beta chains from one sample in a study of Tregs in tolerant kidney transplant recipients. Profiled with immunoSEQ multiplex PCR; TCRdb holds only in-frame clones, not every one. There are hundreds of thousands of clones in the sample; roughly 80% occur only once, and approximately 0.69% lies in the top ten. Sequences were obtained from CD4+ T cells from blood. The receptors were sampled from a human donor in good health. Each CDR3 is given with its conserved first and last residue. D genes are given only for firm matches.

TGTGCCAGCAGCCCCTGGACAGATACGCAGTATTTT	CASSPWTDTQYF	TRBV7-9	TRBJ2-3	NA
TGCGCCAGCGCCCCCGGGGCGGGACGCTCCTACAATGAGCAGTTCTTC	CASAPGAGRSYNEQFF	TRBV5-1	TRBJ2-1	NA
TGTGCCAGCAGCCCCTTGTGGGATACGCAGTATTTT	CASSPLWDTQYF	TRBV6-6	TRBJ2-3	NA
TGTGCCAGTAGTATAGGAACTAGCGGGTACGAGCAGTACTTC	CASSIGTSGYEQYF	TRBV19	TRBJ2-7	TRBD2
TGTGCCAGCAGTGGGGGACAGGGGGCCTACAATGAGCAGTTCTTC	CASSGGQGAYNEQFF	TRBV6-4	TRBJ2-1	TRBD1
TGTGCTAGTGGGGGGGGTCACACTGAAGCTTTCTTT	CASGGGHTEAFF	TRBV12-5	TRBJ1-1	NA
TGCGCCAGCAGCATTTTAACAGGGAACTATGGCTACACCTTC	CASSILTGNYGYTF	TRBV5-1	TRBJ1-2	NA
TGTGCCAGCAGCGGTGGACGGTTTAACTATGGCTACACCTTC	CASSGGRFNYGYTF	TRBV5-6	TRBJ1-2	NA
TGTGCCAGCAGCGTTGAGCGTGGGTCGCGGGGCTACACCTTC	CASSVERGSRGYTF	TRBV4-2	TRBJ1-2	NA
TGTGCCTGGAGTAGACAGGTAGTAGTTCCCGGGGAGCTGTTTTTT	CAWSRQVVVPGELFF	TRBV30	TRBJ2-2	NA
TGTGCCAGTAGTACGGACCGGAGCTCCTATAATTCACCCCTCCACTTT	CASSTDRSSYNSPLHF	TRBV19	TRBJ1-6	NA
TGTGCCAGCAGCTTCACGGACGCTGAAGCTTTCTTT	CASSFTDAEAFF	TRBV7-9	TRBJ1-1	NA
TGTGCCGCCAGGCTAGCGGGGGGGCCATGGGATACGCAGTATTTT	CAARLAGGPWDTQYF	TRBV27	TRBJ2-3	TRBD2
TGTGCCAGCAGCGCAAACCGAGGACAGAAGAACACCGGGGAGCTGTTTTTT	CASSANRGQKNTGELFF	TRBV7-6	TRBJ2-2	NA
TGTGCCAGCAGTGAAGGGGACACTAACTATGGCTACACCTTC	CASSEGDTNYGYTF	TRBV6-5	TRBJ1-2	NA